Given below is one TCR beta chain in context. This specimen belongs to a study of beta chain features in type 1 diabetes. A heparinised blood draw that averaged about 100 mL was obtained once from each donor. Germline assignment: CDR1 DFQATT and CDR2 SNEGSKA (reference sequence). The V gene lost 4 bases and the J gene lost 4 bases, with 4 bases spanning the gap. The CDR3 spans 10 residues. Expressed TCRB transcripts were sequenced, since all the RNA that had been isolated was reverse transcribed. TCRdb's copy holds only in-frame clones and misses some; the assay was immunoSEQ multiplex PCR. The repertoire holds hundreds of thousands of clones, about 32% seen once, with around 0.065% in the top ten.

The receptor comes from a man aged 18 to 30 in good health. The chain has TRBV20-1 and TRBJ2-5; no reliable D call. Sequencing was carried out using naive CD4+ T cells from blood. The CDR3 region has the DNA TGCAGTGCTACGGTAGAGACCCAGTACTTC. It specifies CSATVETQYF.